This TCR beta chain derives from a study of identical twins. This clonotype was observed a few times. Germline V gene data show CDR1 as SGHRS and CDR2 as YFSETQ. Trimming shortened V by 4 bases and J by 10 bases, and 14 bases separated the two germline ends. This CDR3 region has 12 residues. Each CDR3 protein is one row after TCRdb ran MiXCR on the 5' RACE reads. The repertoire consists of roughly 220,000 distinct CDR3 sequences, with roughly 7.1% occurring once and the leading ten covering about 14%. This same sample was also taken into another study, of T cells expressing NK-cell markers.

Sequenced: CD8+ T cells sorted from blood. The clonotype originates from a young woman in good health. The gene calls are TRBV5-1 and TRBJ1-1; D gene unclear. The CDR3 DNA reads as TGCGCCAGCAGCGGGGATTTAAGGGCAGCTTTCTTT. This sequence encodes CASSGDLRAAFF.